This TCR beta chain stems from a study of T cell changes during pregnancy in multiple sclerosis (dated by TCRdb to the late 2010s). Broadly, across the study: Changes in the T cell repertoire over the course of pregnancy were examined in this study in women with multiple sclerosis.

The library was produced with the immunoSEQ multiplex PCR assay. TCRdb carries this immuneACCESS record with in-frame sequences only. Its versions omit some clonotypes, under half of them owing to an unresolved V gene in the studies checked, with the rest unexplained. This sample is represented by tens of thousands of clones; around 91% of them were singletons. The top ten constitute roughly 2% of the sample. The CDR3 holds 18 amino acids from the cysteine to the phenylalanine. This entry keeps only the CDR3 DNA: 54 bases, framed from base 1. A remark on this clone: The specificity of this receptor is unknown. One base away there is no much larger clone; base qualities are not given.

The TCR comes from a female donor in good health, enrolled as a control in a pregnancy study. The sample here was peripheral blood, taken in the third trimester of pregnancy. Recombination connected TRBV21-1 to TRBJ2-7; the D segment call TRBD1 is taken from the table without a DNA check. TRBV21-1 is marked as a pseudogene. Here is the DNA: TGTGCCAGCAGCAAAGCGCTTTGTCTGTCTCCCAGCTCCTACGAGCAGTACTTC. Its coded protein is CASSKALCLSPSSYEQYF.